These 7 T cell receptor beta chains were all obtained from the same sample, sequenced in a study of siplizumab effects on memory and regulatory T cells. The repertoire was sequenced with immunoSEQ multiplex PCR; TCRdb's copy has only in-frame clones and lacks some. The table records 50,000 to 75,000 clones, nearly 98% of them present only once. Sequencing was done on a sample of naive CD8+ T cells sorted from blood. The receptors were gathered from a human donor in good health.

The gene calls are TRBV29-1 and TRBJ1-2; the D gene is possibly TRBD1 (5 bases). The CDR3 totals 11 residues. Germline values: CDR1 SQVTM, CDR2 ANQGSEA. Trimming stripped 4 bases from V and 13 bases from J, with 16 bases between. The CDR3 nucleotides are TGCAGCGTTGCGCTCCAAGGGGTCGGCACCTTC. Translated, it gives CSVALQGVGTF.

The gene calls are TRBV28 and TRBJ2-7, with 8 positions matching TRBD1. V lost 6 bases and J lost 1; bases outside the gene matches: 5. There are 14 residues in the CDR3. Germline lookup yields CDR1 MDHEN and CDR2 SYDVKM. CDR3 bases: TGTGCCAGCAGCACCTGGACAGGGTCCTACGAGCAGTACTTC. The encoded protein is CASSTWTGSYEQYF.

The rearrangement links TRBV4-2 to TRBJ2-5; D is unresolved. V lost 0 bases and J 5 bases, leaving 16 bases between the germline ends. Germline CDR1 LGHNA, CDR2 YNFKEQ. The CDR3 is 16 amino acids. The CDR3 loop reads CASSQDPTFAGETQYF. DNA for the CDR3: TGTGCCAGCAGCCAAGATCCCACGTTTGCCGGGGAGACCCAGTACTTC.

This chain uses TRBV9 with TRBJ2-7; D remains unclear. Germline V gene sequence: CDR1 SGDLS, CDR2 YYNGEE. The germline V and J ends were trimmed by 3 bases and 4 bases, with 11 bases remaining between them. The CDR3 covers 13 residues. CDR3 in amino acids: CASSAGVGYEQYF. CDR3 in DNA: TGTGCCAGCAGCGCAGGTGTAGGGTACGAGCAGTACTTC.

The rearrangement joins TRBV10-3 to TRBJ2-5; 11 bases line up with TRBD2. V shed 4 bases, J shed 1 base, and the junction held 5 bases outside the gene matches. The CDR3 consists of 16 residues. Germline CDR1 is ENHRY and CDR2 is SYGVKD. CDR3 sequence: CAISGLAGSSQETQYF. In nucleotides, the CDR3 is TGTGCCATCAGTGGACTAGCGGGGTCGTCCCAAGAGACCCAGTACTTC.

The chain carries TRBV9 and TRBJ2-1; D remains ambiguous. The germline gives CDR1 SGDLS, CDR2 YYNGEE. Trimming shortened V by 4 bases and J by 0 bases, and 11 bases separated the two germline ends. CDR3 length equals 15 residues. CDR3 in DNA: TGTGCCAGCAGCCCCCTTTCGGGCTCCTACAATGAGCAGTTCTTC. It encodes CASSPLSGSYNEQFF.

This chain uses TRBV7-9 with TRBJ2-5; TRBD2 might be the D (6 bases). The V and J ends lost 1 base and 2 bases respectively, with 14 bases between them. CDR1 and CDR2 (germline): SEHNR, FQNEAQ (reference sequence). This CDR3 spans 16 amino acids. In nucleotides, the CDR3 is TGTGCCAGCAGCTTAGGGGTCATGAGCGGGCAAGAGACCCAGTACTTC. As protein: CASSLGVMSGQETQYF.